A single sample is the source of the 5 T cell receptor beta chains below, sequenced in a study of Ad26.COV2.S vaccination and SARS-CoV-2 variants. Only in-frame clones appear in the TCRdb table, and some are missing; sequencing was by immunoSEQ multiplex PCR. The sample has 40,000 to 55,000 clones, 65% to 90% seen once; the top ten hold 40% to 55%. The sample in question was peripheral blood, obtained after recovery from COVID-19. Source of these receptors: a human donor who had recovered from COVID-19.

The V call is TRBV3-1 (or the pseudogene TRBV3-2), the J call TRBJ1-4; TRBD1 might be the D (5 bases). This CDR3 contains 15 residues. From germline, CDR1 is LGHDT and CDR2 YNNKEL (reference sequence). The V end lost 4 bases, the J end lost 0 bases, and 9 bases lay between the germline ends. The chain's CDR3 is CASSPDSATNEKLFF. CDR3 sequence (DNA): TGTGCCAGCAGCCCCGACAGTGCAACTAATGAAAAACTGTTTTTT.

CDR3 in DNA: TGTGCCAGCAGCTTAACCCGGACCGGGGAGCTGTTTTTT. Protein product: CASSLTRTGELFF. The rearrangement links TRBV7-3 to TRBJ2-2, with D hard to call. Germline CDR1 reads SGHTA; CDR2 reads FQGTGA. Trimming cost V 0 bases and J 5 bases, with 4 bases left between them. The CDR3 is 13 residues long. The full variable domain, completed using reference TRBV7-3 and TRBJ2-2, is GAGVSQTPSNKVTEKGKYVELRCDPISGHTALYWYRQSLGQGPEFLIYFQGTGAADDSGLPNDRFFAVRPEGSVSTLKIQRTERGDSAVYLCASSLTRTGELFFGEGSRLTVL.

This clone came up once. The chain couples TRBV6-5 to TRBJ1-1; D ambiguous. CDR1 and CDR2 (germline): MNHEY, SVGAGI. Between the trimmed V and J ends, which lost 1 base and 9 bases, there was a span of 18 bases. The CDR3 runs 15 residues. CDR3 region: CASSYLHNGAGKAFF. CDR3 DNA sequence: TGTGCCAGCAGTTACTTACATAATGGAGCGGGCAAAGCTTTCTTT.

CDR3 sequence: CASSPGLAGGPAKNIQYF. The CDR3 DNA follows: TGTGCCAGCAGTCCGGGACTAGCGGGGGGGCCGGCCAAAAACATTCAGTACTTC. The chain links TRBV7-9 to TRBJ2-4, with 16 bases aligning to TRBD2. The germline gives CDR1 SEHNR, CDR2 FQNEAQ (reference sequence). J lost 1 base, V lost 6 bases, and 6 bases had no gene match. The CDR3 runs 18 residues.

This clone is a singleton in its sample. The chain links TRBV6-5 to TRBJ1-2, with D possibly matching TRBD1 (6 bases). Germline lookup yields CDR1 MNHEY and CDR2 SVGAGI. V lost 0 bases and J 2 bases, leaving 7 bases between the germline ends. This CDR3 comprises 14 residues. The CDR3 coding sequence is TGTGCCAGCAGTTACTCGGGGGCAAACTATGGCTACACCTTC. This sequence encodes CASSYSGANYGYTF.